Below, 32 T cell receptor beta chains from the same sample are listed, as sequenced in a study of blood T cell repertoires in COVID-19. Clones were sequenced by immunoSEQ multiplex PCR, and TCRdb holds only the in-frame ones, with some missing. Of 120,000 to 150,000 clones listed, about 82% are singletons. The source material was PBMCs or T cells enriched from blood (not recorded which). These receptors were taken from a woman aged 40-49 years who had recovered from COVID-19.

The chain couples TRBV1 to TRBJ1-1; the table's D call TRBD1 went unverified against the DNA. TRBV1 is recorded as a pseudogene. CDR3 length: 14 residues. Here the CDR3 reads CTSSQVTLSTGAFF. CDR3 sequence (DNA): TGCACCAGCAGCCAAGTGACCCTCTCAACAGGGGCTTTCTTT.

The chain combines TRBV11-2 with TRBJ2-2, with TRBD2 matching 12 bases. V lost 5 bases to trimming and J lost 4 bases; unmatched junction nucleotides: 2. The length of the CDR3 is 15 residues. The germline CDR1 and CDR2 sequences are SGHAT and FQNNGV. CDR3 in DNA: TGTGCCAGCAGCAAGACTAGCGGGAGCACCGGGGAGCTGTTTTTT. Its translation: CASSKTSGSTGELFF.

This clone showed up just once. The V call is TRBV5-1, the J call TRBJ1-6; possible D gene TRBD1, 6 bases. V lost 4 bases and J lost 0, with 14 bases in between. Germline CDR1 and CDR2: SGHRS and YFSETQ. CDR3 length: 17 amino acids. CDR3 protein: CASSKMDRSSYNSPLHF. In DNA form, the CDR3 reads TGCGCCAGCAGCAAGATGGACAGATCCTCCTATAATTCACCCCTCCACTTT.

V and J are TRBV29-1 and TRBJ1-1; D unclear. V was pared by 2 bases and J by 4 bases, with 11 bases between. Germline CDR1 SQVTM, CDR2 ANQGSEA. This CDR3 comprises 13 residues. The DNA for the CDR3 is TGCAGCGTTGAAACTACGGGTTCCACTGAAGCTTTCTTT. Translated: CSVETTGSTEAFF.

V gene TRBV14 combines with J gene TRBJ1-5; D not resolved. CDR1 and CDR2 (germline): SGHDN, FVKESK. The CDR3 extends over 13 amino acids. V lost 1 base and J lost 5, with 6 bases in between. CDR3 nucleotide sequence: TGTGCCAGCAGCCAAGGTAGAGATCAGCCCCAGCATTTT. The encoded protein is CASSQGRDQPQHF.

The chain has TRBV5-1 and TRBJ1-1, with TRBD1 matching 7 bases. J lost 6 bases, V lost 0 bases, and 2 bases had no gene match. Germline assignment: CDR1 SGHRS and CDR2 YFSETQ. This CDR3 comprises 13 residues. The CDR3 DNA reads TGCGCCAGCAGCTTGGAGGGGGCGTCTGAAGCTTTCTTT. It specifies CASSLEGASEAFF. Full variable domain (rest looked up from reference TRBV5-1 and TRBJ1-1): KAGVTQTPRYLIKTRGQQVTLSCSPISGHRSVSWYQQTPGQGLQFLFEYFSETQRNKGNFPGRFSGRQFSNSRSEMNVSTLELGDSALYLCASSLEGASEAFFGQGTRLTVV.

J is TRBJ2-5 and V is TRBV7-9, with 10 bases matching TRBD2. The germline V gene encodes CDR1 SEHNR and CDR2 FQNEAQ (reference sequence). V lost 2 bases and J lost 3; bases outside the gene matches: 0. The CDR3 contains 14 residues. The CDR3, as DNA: TGTGCCAGCAGCTTAACTAGCGGGAAAGAGACCCAGTACTTC. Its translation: CASSLTSGKETQYF.

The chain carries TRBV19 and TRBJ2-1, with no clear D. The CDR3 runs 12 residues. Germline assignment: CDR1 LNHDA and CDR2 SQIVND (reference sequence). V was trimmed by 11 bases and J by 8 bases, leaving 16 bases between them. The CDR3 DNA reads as TGTGCCGTGAGAGTCCCCCCGGATGAGCAGTTCTTC. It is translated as CAVRVPPDEQFF.

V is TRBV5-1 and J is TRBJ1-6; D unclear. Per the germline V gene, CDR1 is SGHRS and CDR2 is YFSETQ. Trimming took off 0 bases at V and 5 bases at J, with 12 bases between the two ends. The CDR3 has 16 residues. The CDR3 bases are TGCGCCAGCAGCTTGGTCGGAGGGAGGGATAATTCACCCCTCCACTTT. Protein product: CASSLVGGRDNSPLHF. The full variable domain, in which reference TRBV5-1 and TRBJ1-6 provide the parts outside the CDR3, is KAGVTQTPRYLIKTRGQQVTLSCSPISGHRSVSWYQQTPGQGLQFLFEYFSETQRNKGNFPGRFSGRQFSNSRSEMNVSTLELGDSALYLCASSLVGGRDNSPLHFGNGTRLTVT.

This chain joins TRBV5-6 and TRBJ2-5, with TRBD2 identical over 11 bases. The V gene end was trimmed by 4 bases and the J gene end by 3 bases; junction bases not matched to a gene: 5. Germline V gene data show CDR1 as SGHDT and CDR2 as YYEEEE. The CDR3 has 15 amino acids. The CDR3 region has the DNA TGTGCCAGCAGCCAACTAGCGGGGGTAGAAGAGACCCAGTACTTC. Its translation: CASSQLAGVEETQYF.

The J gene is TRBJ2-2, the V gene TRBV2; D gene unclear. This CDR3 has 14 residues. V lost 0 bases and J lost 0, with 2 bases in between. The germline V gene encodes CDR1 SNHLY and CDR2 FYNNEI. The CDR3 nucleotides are TGTGCCAGCAGTGAAGCCTCGAACACCGGGGAGCTGTTTTTT. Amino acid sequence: CASSEASNTGELFF.

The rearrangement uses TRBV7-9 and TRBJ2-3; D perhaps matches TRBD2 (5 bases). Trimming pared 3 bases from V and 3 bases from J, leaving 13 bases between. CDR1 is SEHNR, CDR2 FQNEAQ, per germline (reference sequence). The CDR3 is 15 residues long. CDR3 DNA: TGTGCCAGCAGCTTCCGGACTGGAGGTACAGATACGCAGTATTTT. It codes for CASSFRTGGTDTQYF.

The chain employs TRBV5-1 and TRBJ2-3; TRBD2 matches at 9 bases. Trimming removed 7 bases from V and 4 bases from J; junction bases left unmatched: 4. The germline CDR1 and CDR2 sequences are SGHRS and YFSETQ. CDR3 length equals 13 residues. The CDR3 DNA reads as TGCGCCAGCTGGCGGGAGGGCTCAGATACGCAGTATTTT. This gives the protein CASWREGSDTQYF.

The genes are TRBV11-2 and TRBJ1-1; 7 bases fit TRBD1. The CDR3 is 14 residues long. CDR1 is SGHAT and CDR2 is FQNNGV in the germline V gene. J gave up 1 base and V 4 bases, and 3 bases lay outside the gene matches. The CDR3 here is CASSYGTANTEAFF. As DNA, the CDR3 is TGTGCCAGCAGCTATGGGACAGCGAACACTGAAGCTTTCTTT.

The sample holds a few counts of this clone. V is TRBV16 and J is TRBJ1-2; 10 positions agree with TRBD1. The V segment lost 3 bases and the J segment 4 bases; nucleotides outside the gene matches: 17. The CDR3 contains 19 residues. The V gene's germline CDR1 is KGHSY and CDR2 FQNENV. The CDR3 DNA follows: TGTGCCAGCAGCCAGACGAGGGCGGGACAGGGGAATGTGGTCTATGGCTACACCTTC. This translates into CASSQTRAGQGNVVYGYTF.

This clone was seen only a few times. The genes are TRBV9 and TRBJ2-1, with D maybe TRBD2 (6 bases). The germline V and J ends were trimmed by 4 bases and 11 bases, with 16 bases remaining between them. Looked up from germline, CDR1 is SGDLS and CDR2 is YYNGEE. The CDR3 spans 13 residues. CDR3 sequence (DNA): TGTGCCAGCAGCCGGGGGTCGGCGAGGAAGCAGTTCTTC. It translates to CASSRGSARKQFF.

The CDR3 region has the DNA TGTGCCAGTAGTACGTCCCCGCGTAGCAATCAGCCCCAGCATTTT. As protein: CASSTSPRSNQPQHF. The chain uses TRBV19 and TRBJ1-5; no firm D call. Germline V gene lookup returns CDR1 LNHDA and CDR2 SQIVND (reference sequence). Deletions cut 4 bases from V and 0 bases from J, with 10 bases between. The CDR3 extends over 15 amino acids.

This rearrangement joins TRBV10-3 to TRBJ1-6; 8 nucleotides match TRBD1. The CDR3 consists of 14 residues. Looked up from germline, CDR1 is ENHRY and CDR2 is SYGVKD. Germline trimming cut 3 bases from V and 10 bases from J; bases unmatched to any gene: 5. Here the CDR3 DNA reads TGTGCCATCAGTGATTCAGGGGGCGGGTCACCCCTCCACTTT. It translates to CAISDSGGGSPLHF.

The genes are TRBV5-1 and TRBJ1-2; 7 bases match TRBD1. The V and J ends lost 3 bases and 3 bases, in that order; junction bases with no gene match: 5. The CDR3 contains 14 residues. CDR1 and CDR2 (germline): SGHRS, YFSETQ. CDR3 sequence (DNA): TGCGCCAGCAGCTCAGGACAGGTCTACTATGGCTACACCTTC. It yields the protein CASSSGQVYYGYTF.

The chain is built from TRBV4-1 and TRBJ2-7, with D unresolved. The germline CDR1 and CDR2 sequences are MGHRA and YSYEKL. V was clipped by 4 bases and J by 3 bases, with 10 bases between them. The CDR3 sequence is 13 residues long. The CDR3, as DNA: TGCGCCAGCAGCCCCGCGGCCTTCTACGAGCAGTACTTC. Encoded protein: CASSPAAFYEQYF.

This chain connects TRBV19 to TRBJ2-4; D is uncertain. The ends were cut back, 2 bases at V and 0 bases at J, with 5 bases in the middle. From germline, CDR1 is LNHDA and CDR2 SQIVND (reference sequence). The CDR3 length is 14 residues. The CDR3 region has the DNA TGTGCCAGTAGTATACAACTAGCCAAAAACATTCAGTACTTC. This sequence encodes CASSIQLAKNIQYF.

DNA for the CDR3: TGTGCCAGCAGCCCGAGGACGACTAGAGAAGAGACCCAGTACTTC. Protein product: CASSPRTTREETQYF. The chain employs TRBV11-2 and TRBJ2-5, with D possibly being TRBD2 (6 bases). V lost 5 bases and J lost 3, with 16 bases in between. The germline gives CDR1 SGHAT, CDR2 FQNNGV. This CDR3 is built from 15 residues.

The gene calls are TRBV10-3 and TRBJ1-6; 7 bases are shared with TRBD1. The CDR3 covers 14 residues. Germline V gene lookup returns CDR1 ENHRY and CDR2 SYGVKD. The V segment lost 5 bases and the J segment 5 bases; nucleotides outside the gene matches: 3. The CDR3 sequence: CAISRQGDNSPLHF. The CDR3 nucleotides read TGTGCCATCAGTAGACAGGGAGATAATTCACCCCTCCACTTT.

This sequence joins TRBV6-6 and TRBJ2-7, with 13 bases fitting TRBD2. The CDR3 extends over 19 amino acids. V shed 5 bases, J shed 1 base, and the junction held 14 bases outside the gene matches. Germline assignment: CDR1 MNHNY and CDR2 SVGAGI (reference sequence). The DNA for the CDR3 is TGTGCCAGCAGTCCCCGACAGACAAAACTAGCGGGGGGGTCCTACGAGCAGTACTTC. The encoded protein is CASSPRQTKLAGGSYEQYF.

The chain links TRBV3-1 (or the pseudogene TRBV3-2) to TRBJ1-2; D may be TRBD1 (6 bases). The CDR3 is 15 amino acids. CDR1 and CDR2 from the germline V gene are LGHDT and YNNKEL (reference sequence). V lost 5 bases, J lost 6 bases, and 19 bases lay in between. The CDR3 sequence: CASSSTWEGGNGYTF. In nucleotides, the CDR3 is TGTGCCAGCAGCTCTACCTGGGAGGGGGGCAATGGCTACACCTTC.

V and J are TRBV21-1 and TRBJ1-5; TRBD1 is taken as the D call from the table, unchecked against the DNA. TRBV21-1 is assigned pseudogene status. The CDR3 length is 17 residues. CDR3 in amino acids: CASSKARGTGLFQPQHF. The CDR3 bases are TGTGCCAGCAGCAAAGCTAGAGGGACAGGGCTTTTTCAGCCCCAGCATTTT.

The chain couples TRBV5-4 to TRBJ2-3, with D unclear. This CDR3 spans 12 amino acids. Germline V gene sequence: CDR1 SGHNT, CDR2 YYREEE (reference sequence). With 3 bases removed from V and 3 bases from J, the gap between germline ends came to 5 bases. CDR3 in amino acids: CASSSSTDTQYF. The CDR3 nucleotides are TGTGCCAGCAGCTCTAGTACAGATACGCAGTATTTT.

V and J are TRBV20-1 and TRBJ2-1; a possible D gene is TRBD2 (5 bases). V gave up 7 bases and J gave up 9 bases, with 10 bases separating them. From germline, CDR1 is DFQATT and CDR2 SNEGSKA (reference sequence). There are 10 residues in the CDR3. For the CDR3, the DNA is TGCAGTGTCAGAGGGATTGAGCAGTTCTTC. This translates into CSVRGIEQFF.

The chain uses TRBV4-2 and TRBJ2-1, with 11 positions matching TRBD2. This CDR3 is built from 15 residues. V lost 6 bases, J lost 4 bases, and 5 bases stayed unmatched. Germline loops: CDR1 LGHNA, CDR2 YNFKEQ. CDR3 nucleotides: TGTGCCAGCAGGGAGAGACTAGCGGGATACAATGAGCAGTTCTTC. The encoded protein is CASRERLAGYNEQFF.

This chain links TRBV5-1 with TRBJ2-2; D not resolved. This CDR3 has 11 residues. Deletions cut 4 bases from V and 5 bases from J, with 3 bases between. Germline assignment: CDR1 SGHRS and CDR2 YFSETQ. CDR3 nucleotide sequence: TGCGCCAGCAGCCAGACCGGGGAGCTGTTTTTT. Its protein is CASSQTGELFF.

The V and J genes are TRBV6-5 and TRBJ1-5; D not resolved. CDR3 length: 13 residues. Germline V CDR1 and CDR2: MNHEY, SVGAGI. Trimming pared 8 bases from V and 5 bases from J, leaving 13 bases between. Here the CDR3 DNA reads TGTGCCAGCTCCGGGAGGTGGGATCAGCCCCAGCATTTT. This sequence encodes CASSGRWDQPQHF.

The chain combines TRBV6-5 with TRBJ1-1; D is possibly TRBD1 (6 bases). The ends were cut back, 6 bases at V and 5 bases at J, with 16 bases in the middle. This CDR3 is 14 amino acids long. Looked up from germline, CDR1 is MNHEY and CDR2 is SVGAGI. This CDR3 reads CASSPGVGGTEAFF. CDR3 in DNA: TGTGCCAGCAGCCCAGGGGTGGGCGGGACTGAAGCTTTCTTT.